What follows are 15 T cell receptor beta chains derived from one specimen sequenced in a study of beta chain features in type 1 diabetes. No antigens are known for them. Isolated RNA was reverse transcribed in full, so expressed TCRB transcripts were sequenced. Clones were sequenced by immunoSEQ multiplex PCR, and TCRdb holds only the in-frame ones, with some missing. There are 300,000 to 400,000 clones in the sample; roughly a tenth occur only once, and approximately 1% lies in the top ten. Study-wide results and caveats: Significant though moderate, a shortening of TCRB CDR3s appeared in all four CD4+ subsets of Type 1 diabetes patients.

Sequences were obtained from central memory CD4+ T cells from blood. These receptor sequences come from a man aged 25 to 45 with type 1 diabetes.

V is TRBV30 and J is TRBJ1-4, with TRBD1 matching 8 bases. Germline CDR1 is GTSNPN and CDR2 is SVGIG (reference sequence). Losses at the gene ends were 2 bases for V and 10 bases for J; bases not matched to a gene: 21. CDR3 length: 18 residues. The CDR3 nucleotides read TGTGCCTGGAGTCCAACAGGGGGAATGGGTGTGATAGAAGGAAAACTGTTTTTT. It specifies CAWSPTGGMGVIEGKLFF.

The chain uses TRBV25-1 and TRBJ2-3; D is uncertain. CDR3 length: 13 amino acids. Germline V CDR1 and CDR2: MGHDK, SYGVNS. With 3 bases removed from V and 2 bases from J, the gap between germline ends came to 6 bases. The CDR3 region is CASSEQLTDTQYF. DNA of the CDR3: TGTGCCAGCAGTGAGCAGCTCACAGATACGCAGTATTTT.

The rearrangement links TRBV5-1 to TRBJ2-2, with 8 bases fitting TRBD1. Losses at the gene ends were 5 bases for V and 1 base for J; bases not matched to a gene: 1. The CDR3 has 14 amino acids. The V gene's germline CDR1 is SGHRS and CDR2 YFSETQ. Here the CDR3 reads CASRDRVNTGELFF. CDR3 bases: TGCGCCAGCAGGGACAGGGTGAACACCGGGGAGCTGTTTTTT.

In its sample, this clone was seen a few times. The rearrangement links TRBV7-2 to TRBJ2-2; D tentatively fits TRBD1 or TRBD2 (5 bases each). In germline, CDR1 is SGHTA, CDR2 FQGNSA. Trimming pared 5 bases from V and 6 bases from J, leaving 19 bases between. The CDR3 contains 16 residues. This CDR3 is CASSPGNVEGPGELFF. CDR3 nucleotide sequence: TGTGCCAGCAGCCCGGGAAACGTCGAGGGGCCCGGGGAGCTGTTTTTT.

This clone showed up just once. The rearrangement joins TRBV9 to TRBJ2-5, with a tentative D call TRBD1 (5 bases). V dropped 0 bases and J dropped 5 bases, with 14 bases sitting between them. The length of the CDR3 is 15 residues. Germline CDR1 and CDR2: SGDLS and YYNGEE. The CDR3: CASSVGGAGWETQYF. CDR3 in DNA: TGTGCCAGCAGCGTAGGGGGCGCCGGTTGGGAGACCCAGTACTTC.

The chain uses TRBV9 and TRBJ2-1; no clear D gene. The CDR3 runs 15 residues. V was cut by 4 bases and J by 0 bases, with 11 bases left in between. Per the germline V gene, CDR1 is SGDLS and CDR2 is YYNGEE. In nucleotides, the CDR3 is TGTGCCAGCAGCACTGACATAGGCTCCTACAATGAGCAGTTCTTC. The encoded protein is CASSTDIGSYNEQFF.

In its sample, this clone was seen once. The CDR3 loop reads CASSDRYEQYF. The CDR3 DNA reads TGTGCCAGCAGCGACCGTTACGAGCAGTACTTC. J is TRBJ2-7 and V is TRBV7-2; D unresolved. Germline V gives CDR1 SGHTA, CDR2 FQGNSA. The CDR3 extends over 11 amino acids. Deletions cut 5 bases from V and 4 bases from J, with 6 bases between.

As DNA, the CDR3 is TGTGCCAGCAGCGACAAATTAGGACAGGGTGGTGTGAACACTGAAGCTTTCTTT. It is translated as CASSDKLGQGGVNTEAFF. The rearrangement uses TRBV9 and TRBJ1-1, with TRBD1 matching over 8 bases. CDR1 SGDLS and CDR2 YYNGEE come from the germline V gene. The CDR3 runs to 18 residues. V was clipped by 3 bases and J by 0 bases; unmatched bases: 13.

A remark on this clone: This CDR3 is also generated by other DNA sequences in the sample. The CDR3 region is CASSQGEGTEAFF. In DNA, the CDR3 is TGCGCCAGCAGCCAAGGAGAGGGCACTGAAGCTTTCTTT. The genes are TRBV4-3 and TRBJ1-1; no firm D call. This CDR3 is 13 amino acids long. V was trimmed by 1 base and J by 4 bases, leaving 7 bases between them. CDR1 and CDR2 from the germline V gene are LGHNA and YSLEER.

This clone was recorded a few times. The chain recombines TRBV6-5 with TRBJ1-2; tentatively, D is TRBD1 (5 bases). CDR1 and CDR2 (germline): MNHEY, SVGAGI. The CDR3 runs to 13 residues. V was cut by 6 bases and J by 1 base, with 9 bases left in between. CDR3 protein: CASRIQDNYGYTF. The CDR3 nucleotides read TGTGCCAGCAGGATACAGGATAACTATGGCTACACCTTC.

The chain carries TRBV19 and TRBJ2-7; D perhaps matches TRBD2 (6 bases). V was clipped by 3 bases and J by 3 bases, with 12 bases between them. Per germline, CDR1 LNHDA and CDR2 SQIVND (reference sequence). This CDR3 region has 14 residues. In nucleotides, the CDR3 is TGTGCCAGTAGTATTGGGGGGAGCAACTACGAGCAGTACTTC. Protein product: CASSIGGSNYEQYF. The entire variable domain, with the rest obtained from reference TRBV19 and TRBJ2-7, is as follows: DGGITQSPKYLFRKEGQNVTLSCEQNLNHDAMYWYRQDPGQGLRLIYYSQIVNDFQKGDIAEGYSVSREKKESFPLTVTSAQKNPTAFYLCASSIGGSNYEQYFGPGTRLTVT.

V gene TRBV2 combines with J gene TRBJ2-3; perhaps TRBD1 as D (6 bases). The germline V gene encodes CDR1 SNHLY and CDR2 FYNNEI. The CDR3 has 13 amino acids. The CDR3 coding sequence is TGTGCTATAGGACAGATCAACACAGATACGCAGTATTTT. Translating gives CAIGQINTDTQYF.

This clone was observed a few times. The V call is TRBV5-4, the J call TRBJ1-2, with 7 bases lining up with TRBD1. J gave up 3 bases and V 5 bases, and 4 bases lay outside the gene matches. Germline V lookup: CDR1 SGHNT, CDR2 YYREEE (reference sequence). The CDR3 has 13 amino acids. In DNA, the CDR3 is TGTGCCAGCAGGGCCGGGACAGACTATGGCTACACCTTC. This codes for CASRAGTDYGYTF.

The rearrangement links TRBV7-2 to TRBJ1-6; maybe TRBD1 (6 bases). Germline loops: CDR1 SGHTA, CDR2 FQGNSA. Trimming removed 4 bases at V and 15 bases at J, with 16 bases between. The CDR3 consists of 13 residues. The DNA of the CDR3 is TGTGCCAGCAGCTCGGGGGCAGCGGCATACCTCCACTTT. Translated: CASSSGAAAYLHF.

The rearrangement links TRBV5-6 to TRBJ2-5; D ambiguous. Trimming removed 1 base at V and 1 base at J, with 5 bases between. The CDR3 runs 13 residues. Germline V gene sequence: CDR1 SGHDT, CDR2 YYEEEE. CDR3 in DNA: TGTGCCAGCAGCTTGATAGTCCAAGAGACCCAGTACTTC. Amino acid sequence: CASSLIVQETQYF.